These 16 T cell receptor beta chains share one sample of origin, sequenced in a study of blood T cell repertoires in COVID-19. Assay: immunoSEQ multiplex PCR; the TCRdb copy retains only in-frame clones and omits some. Of 150,000 to 200,000 clones in the sample, about nine tenths were seen once. Sample: peripheral blood. The receptor set was obtained from a man in his fifties or sixties with acute or convalescent COVID-19.

V is TRBV16 and J is TRBJ1-2, with TRBD1 matching over 9 bases. The V segment lost 2 bases and the J segment 8 bases; nucleotides outside the gene matches: 6. The CDR3 spans 14 residues. Looked up from germline, CDR1 is KGHSY and CDR2 is FQNENV. This CDR3 reads CASSQPQGAGGYTF. The CDR3 DNA is TGTGCCAGCAGCCAACCACAGGGGGCCGGGGGCTACACCTTC.

The rearrangement links TRBV7-2 to TRBJ2-1; D possibly corresponds to TRBD2 (5 bases). Trimming left V 5 bases short and J 0 bases short, with 11 bases between. Per the germline V gene, CDR1 is SGHTA and CDR2 is FQGNSA. The CDR3 sequence is 15 residues long. DNA of the CDR3: TGTGCCAGCAGCCATAGCGCCAGCTCCTACAATGAGCAGTTCTTC. Translation gives CASSHSASSYNEQFF.

The chain uses TRBV7-9 and TRBJ2-1, with 7 bases identical to TRBD1. CDR1 SEHNR and CDR2 FQNEAQ come from the germline V gene (reference sequence). The CDR3 contains 15 residues. J gave up 7 bases and V 3 bases, and 9 bases lay outside the gene matches. The CDR3 region has the DNA TGTGCCAGCAGCTTTAGACAGGGCGGTATGAATGAGCAGTTCTTC. This encodes CASSFRQGGMNEQFF.

V usage is TRBV5-1 and J usage is TRBJ2-1; no clear D. CDR1 is SGHRS and CDR2 is YFSETQ in the germline V gene. V was pared by 0 bases and J by 4 bases, with 8 bases between. The CDR3 is made up of 14 amino acids. CDR3 loop: CASSLGPLYNEQFF. The CDR3 nucleotides read TGCGCCAGCAGCTTGGGGCCCCTTTACAATGAGCAGTTCTTC.

The rearrangement uses TRBV24-1 and TRBJ2-3, with a weak D call TRBD2 (6 bases). This CDR3 region has 16 residues. Germline CDR1 KGHDR, CDR2 SFDVKD. The germline V and J ends were trimmed by 4 bases and 0 bases, with 13 bases remaining between them. The CDR3 DNA reads TGTGCCACCAGTGACCCCACGGGACTGAGCACAGATACGCAGTATTTT. Translated: CATSDPTGLSTDTQYF.

V is TRBV7-8 and J is TRBJ1-1; 8 bases agree with TRBD1. The V segment lost 6 bases and the J segment 0 bases; nucleotides outside the gene matches: 12. The CDR3 has 17 residues. The germline V gene has CDR1 SGHVS and CDR2 FQNEAQ. The CDR3 sequence is CASRNGQGNYMNTEAFF. CDR3 sequence (DNA): TGTGCCAGCAGGAACGGACAGGGAAATTACATGAACACTGAAGCTTTCTTT. The full variable domain, with the rest looked up from reference TRBV7-8 and TRBJ1-1, is GAGVSQSPRYKVAKRGQDVALRCDPISGHVSLFWYQQALGQGPEFLTYFQNEAQLDKSGLPSDRFFAERPEGSVSTLKIQRTQQEDSAVYLCASRNGQGNYMNTEAFFGQGTRLTVV.

The rearrangement links TRBV28 to TRBJ2-7; D may be TRBD2 (6 bases). This CDR3 is built from 13 residues. Germline CDR1 MDHEN, CDR2 SYDVKM. Trimming took 2 bases from V and 5 from J, leaving 10 bases between them. CDR3 amino acids: CASSLDGGNEQYV. CDR3 bases: TGTGCCAGCAGTTTAGACGGAGGGAACGAGCAGTACGTC.

The CDR3 coding sequence is TGTGCCAGCAGTTACCTCGGGAGGGACACCGGGGAGCTGTTTTTT. It codes for CASSYLGRDTGELFF. This chain connects TRBV6-5 to TRBJ2-2; TRBD2 matches at 8 bases. CDR1 and CDR2 (germline): MNHEY, SVGAGI. V dropped 2 bases and J dropped 3; count of bases not matched to a gene: 2. The CDR3 sequence is 15 residues long.

The chain carries TRBV7-8 and TRBJ1-2; possible D gene TRBD1, 5 bases. The V and J ends lost 5 bases and 7 bases respectively, with 20 bases between them. This CDR3 has 15 residues. Germline V gene sequence: CDR1 SGHVS, CDR2 FQNEAQ. DNA for the CDR3: TGTGCCAGCAGCCTGGGGCCAACGCTGCCAGGTGGCTACACCTTC. Translation gives CASSLGPTLPGGYTF.

This rearrangement joins TRBV19 to TRBJ2-1, with 15 bases identical to TRBD2. This CDR3 has 19 amino acids. V dropped 7 bases and J dropped 2; count of bases not matched to a gene: 12. Germline-derived CDR1 and CDR2 are LNHDA and SQIVND (reference sequence). CDR3 in DNA: TGTGCCAGTACCCCGGGACTAGCGGGAGGTGGGTGGACCTACAATGAGCAGTTCTTC. It specifies CASTPGLAGGGWTYNEQFF.

This chain connects TRBV2 to TRBJ2-3, with 8 positions matching TRBD1. The CDR3 is 14 amino acids. CDR1 is SNHLY and CDR2 is FYNNEI in the germline V gene. V lost 3 bases and J lost 5; bases outside the gene matches: 4. This chain's CDR3 is CASSDRGLGDTQYF. The CDR3 coding sequence is TGTGCCAGCAGTGACAGGGGGCTGGGAGATACGCAGTATTTT.

V is TRBV9 and J is TRBJ1-2; the D gene is possibly TRBD1 (6 bases). Germline-derived CDR1 and CDR2 are SGDLS and YYNGEE. The V and J ends lost 0 bases and 3 bases respectively, with 9 bases between them. CDR3 length equals 14 residues. The CDR3 sequence is CASSVAQGDYGYTF. DNA of the CDR3: TGTGCCAGCAGCGTAGCACAGGGCGACTATGGCTACACCTTC.

This clone has only one observation. The chain uses TRBV28 and TRBJ2-5; 11 bases agree with TRBD2. The V gene's germline CDR1 is MDHEN and CDR2 SYDVKM. J gave up 0 bases and V 5 bases, and 2 bases lay outside the gene matches. This CDR3 contains 15 residues. CDR3 coding DNA: TGTGCCAGCAGTCCGGGACTAGCGGACCAAGAGACCCAGTACTTC. It yields the protein CASSPGLADQETQYF.

This chain links TRBV6-1 with TRBJ1-4; weak D call: TRBD1 (5 bases). This CDR3 comprises 15 residues. V lost 2 bases and J 7 bases, leaving 14 bases between the germline ends. Germline loops: CDR1 MNHNS, CDR2 SASEGT. In DNA form, the CDR3 reads TGTGCCAGCAGTGAATTAATCAGGGTCGCTGAAAAACTGTTTTTT. It codes for CASSELIRVAEKLFF.

The J gene is TRBJ2-3, the V gene TRBV27, with unresolved D. Per germline, CDR1 MNHEY and CDR2 SMNVEV (reference sequence). The CDR3 is 14 residues long. V was shortened by 1 base and J by 4 bases, with 9 bases between the two germline ends. CDR3 sequence reads: CASSLLSRPDTQYF. In DNA form, the CDR3 reads TGTGCCAGCAGTTTATTATCCAGGCCAGATACGCAGTATTTT.

The V call is TRBV2, the J call TRBJ1-1; D is ambiguous. V was shortened by 8 bases and J by 1 base, with 11 bases between the two germline ends. The CDR3 is 13 amino acids. Germline V lookup: CDR1 SNHLY, CDR2 FYNNEI. CDR3 in amino acids: CASHPRRNTEAFF. CDR3 nucleotide sequence: TGTGCCAGCCACCCGAGGAGGAACACTGAAGCTTTCTTT.